This is a list of T cell receptor beta chains from one sample in a study of blood T cell repertoires in COVID-19. Profiling relied on immunoSEQ multiplex PCR, and the TCRdb table lists in-frame clones only, not all of them. Counted here are 65,000 or so clones, 70% to 85% occurring once; the ten biggest clones make up roughly 3.2%. The sequencing input was peripheral blood. The receptors shown here come from a man aged 55-75 years with acute or convalescent COVID-19. The CDR3 runs from the conserved cysteine through the conserved F or W. The D gene is left open where the match is weak. Rows may omit the clone size; those that give it use once, few, many or a size class.

V	J	size	D	CDR3	DNA
TRBV27	TRBJ2-5	few	TRBD2	CASSLGGGVRETQYF	TGTGCCAGCAGTTTAGGCGGGGGGGTACGAGAGACCCAGTACTTC
TRBV6-5	TRBJ2-3	NA	NA	CASTEGLNTDTQYF	TGTGCCAGCACCGAGGGACTCAACACAGATACGCAGTATTTT
TRBV5-1	TRBJ1-2	once	TRBD1	CASSLGQGTPYGYTF	TGCGCCAGCAGCTTGGGACAGGGGACTCCATATGGCTACACCTTC
TRBV30	TRBJ1-2	NA	TRBD1	CAWNPRQGPGYTF	TGTGCCTGGAACCCTAGACAGGGGCCTGGCTACACCTTC
TRBV11-2	TRBJ1-2	NA	NA	CASSLDLWSYTF	TGTGCCAGCAGCTTAGATCTATGGTCTTACACCTTC
TRBV24-1	TRBJ1-5	NA	NA	CATSGDGNQPQHF	TGTGCCACCAGTGGTGACGGGAATCAGCCCCAGCATTTT
TRBV4-2	TRBJ1-1	NA	TRBD1	CASSRGTGGPNTEAFF	TGTGCCAGCAGCCGAGGGACAGGGGGCCCGAACACTGAAGCTTTCTTT
TRBV27	TRBJ1-1	NA	NA	CASRAGGPTFEAFF	TGTGCCAGCAGGGCCGGAGGTCCGACTTTTGAAGCTTTCTTT
TRBV6-6	TRBJ2-5	NA	TRBD1	CASSRTGQGVTPRETQYF	TGTGCCAGCAGCCGAACGGGACAGGGGGTGACCCCAAGAGAGACCCAGTACTTC
TRBV7-9	TRBJ2-2	NA	NA	CASSFPFSGELFF	TGTGCCAGCAGCTTCCCGTTCTCCGGGGAGCTGTTTTTT
TRBV2	TRBJ2-1	few	TRBD2	CASSPGLYNEQFF	TGTGCCAGCAGCCCGGGACTATACAATGAGCAGTTCTTC
TRBV5-5	TRBJ1-1	NA	NA	CASSLADSPEAFF	TGTGCCAGCAGCTTGGCCGACTCACCCGAAGCTTTCTTT
TRBV2	TRBJ2-1	NA	NA	CASNKGGEGGNEQFF	TGTGCCAGCAATAAAGGCGGGGAGGGGGGCAATGAGCAGTTCTTC
TRBV5-6	TRBJ1-4	once	TRBD1	CASSPGTAIQKLFF	TGTGCCAGCAGCCCCGGGACAGCGATCCAAAAACTGTTTTTT
TRBV19	TRBJ2-4	NA	NA	CASSQAAGEKNIQYF	TGTGCCAGTAGTCAGGCGGCAGGGGAAAAAAACATTCAGTACTTC
TRBV4-1	TRBJ2-7	NA	TRBD2	CASSLTSGETEQYF	TGCGCCAGCAGCTTGACTAGCGGGGAGACCGAGCAGTACTTC
TRBV5-1	TRBJ1-6	once	NA	CASRREDNSPLHF	TGCGCCAGCAGGCGGGAGGACAATTCACCCCTCCACTTT
TRBV5-1	TRBJ2-7	once	NA	CASSSVTGRGADEQYF	TGCGCCAGCAGCTCGGTTACAGGGAGAGGAGCGGACGAGCAGTACTTC
TRBV2	TRBJ1-2	NA	NA	CAGARDTNYGYTF	TGTGCCGGGGCCCGGGACACTAACTATGGCTACACCTTC
TRBV5-1	TRBJ1-6	NA	NA	CASSLGSSYNSPLHF	TGCGCCAGCAGCTTGGGGAGCTCCTATAATTCACCCCTCCACTTT
TRBV20-1	TRBJ1-2	NA	NA	CSASREGYTF	TGCAGTGCTAGCAGGGAAGGCTACACCTTC
TRBV27	TRBJ2-5	NA	TRBD1	CASSPHRGSRETQYF	TGTGCCAGCAGTCCCCACAGGGGGAGTAGGGAGACCCAGTACTTC
TRBV27	TRBJ2-7	NA	TRBD1	CASSPTPGTAYEQYF	TGTGCCAGCAGTCCTACCCCCGGGACAGCCTACGAGCAGTACTTC
TRBV24-1	TRBJ2-6	NA	NA	CATSRGVGSGANVLTF	TGTGCCACCAGTAGGGGCGTGGGGTCTGGGGCCAACGTCCTGACTTTC
TRBV11-2	TRBJ1-2	NA	TRBD1	CASSASGTDYGYTF	TGTGCCAGCAGCGCATCCGGGACAGACTATGGCTACACCTTC
TRBV29-1	TRBJ2-1	NA	NA	CSVNPRNEQFF	TGCAGCGTTAACCCTAGGAATGAGCAGTTCTTC
TRBV30	TRBJ2-3	NA	TRBD2	CAWSVEGGGARDTQYF	TGTGCCTGGAGTGTAGAGGGCGGGGGGGCGCGAGATACGCAGTATTTT
TRBV27	TRBJ2-7	NA	TRBD2	CASSLFVPSGRYEQYF	TGTGCCAGCAGTTTATTTGTCCCTAGCGGGAGGTACGAGCAGTACTTC